This TCR beta chain was obtained from a study of blood T cell repertoires in COVID-19. Produced via immunoSEQ multiplex PCR; TCRdb's table is partial and in-frame only. The sample includes fewer than 300,000 clones, around 84% of them seen just once. This CDR3 is 15 amino acids long. Trimming cost V 0 bases and J 8 bases, with 14 bases left between them. Germline V CDR1 and CDR2: PRHDT, FYEKMQ (reference sequence). This chain links TRBV13 with TRBJ2-1; D remains ambiguous. The sample taken for sequencing was PBMCs or T cells enriched from blood (not recorded which). The TCR comes from a man aged 18-30 years who had recovered from COVID-19. CDR3 amino acids: CASSLGGHLTDEQFF. CDR3 DNA: TGTGCCAGCAGCTTAGGCGGTCACCTAACCGATGAGCAGTTCTTC. The full variable domain, with the rest looked up from reference TRBV13 and TRBJ2-1, is AAGVIQSPRHLIKEKRETATLKCYPIPRHDTVYWYQQGPGQDPQFLISFYEKMQSDKGSIPDRFSAQQFSDYHSELNMSSLELGDSALYFCASSLGGHLTDEQFFGPGTRLTVL.